This T cell receptor (beta chain) was recorded in a study of shared clonotypes between healthy human individuals. Deep was the level at which the assay was run. Here immunoSEQ multiplex PCR was the method, and the copy in TCRdb shows in-frame clones only, minus some. The repertoire holds about 2.4 million clones, with more than 85% as singletons. There are 15 residues in the CDR3. Trimming stripped 3 bases from V and 0 bases from J, with 11 bases between. Per germline, CDR1 LGHNA and CDR2 YSLEER. This sequence was found in a man younger than 30 in good health. Some clones in this sample may be carry-over from other donors' samples. The sequenced material came from naive CD4+ T cells from PBMCs. As to subset: CD45RA+ positively selected. The chain recombines TRBV4-3 with TRBJ1-1; no firm D call. The DNA of the CDR3 is TGCGCCAGCAGCCAGACCCACGTCATGAACACTGAAGCTTTCTTT. This encodes CASSQTHVMNTEAFF.